The 8 T cell receptor beta chains below all came from one sample that was sequenced in a study of CXCR3-negative and CXCR3-positive naive CD8 T cells (dated by TCRdb to about 2019). The run used a NextSeq 550. The Human TCR Profiling Kit (MiLaboratory) was used to prepare UMI-labeled 5' RACE TRB cDNA libraries. The reads went through TCRdb reprocessing, and each CDR3 protein sequence gets one entry with no DNA. The table for this sample lists 50,000 to 75,000 distinct CDR3 sequences. The biggest ten clones account for more than 0.35% of the sample. Sequencing was done on a sample of naive CXCR3- CD8+ T cells from blood. Explained via the paper, the cell subset or site label denotes: CD45RO-CCR7+CD27+CD95- naive CD8+ T cells lacking CXCR3 (TNR3-). The source is a human donor in good health. Some clones in this sample may be carry-over from other donors' samples.

The V and J genes are TRBV29-1 and TRBJ2-2. Per germline, CDR1 SQVTM and CDR2 ANQGSEA. There are 12 residues in the CDR3. The chain's CDR3 is CSVEGNTGELFF.

The chain combines TRBV7-2 with TRBJ1-6; with no DNA, the TCRdb D assignment of TRBD1 cannot be verified. The CDR3 is 14 residues long. CDR1 is SGHTA, CDR2 FQGNSA, per germline. CDR3 loop: CASSGRVVYSPLHF.

V and J are TRBV4-3 and TRBJ1-6; TCRdb designates TRBD1, a call that cannot be tested without DNA. Germline V lookup: CDR1 LGHNA, CDR2 YSLEER. The CDR3 is 15 residues long. The CDR3 region is CASSQEWAPGSPLHF.

The rearrangement links TRBV28 to TRBJ2-7; the D gene TCRdb calls, TRBD1, cannot be checked with no DNA. The CDR3 covers 15 residues. Germline V gene lookup returns CDR1 MDHEN and CDR2 SYDVKM. This CDR3 is CASSFRGRRSYEQYF.

The rearrangement joins TRBV28 to TRBJ2-7; TCRdb gives TRBD2 as the D gene, but with no DNA this cannot be confirmed. This CDR3 is built from 14 residues. Germline loops: CDR1 MDHEN, CDR2 SYDVKM. The CDR3: CASSTGGPEYEQYF.

The gene calls are TRBV3-1 and TRBJ2-7; TCRdb outputs TRBD2, but without DNA this stays unchecked. The CDR3 covers 15 residues. Germline CDR1 LGHDT, CDR2 YNNKEL (reference sequence). The CDR3 sequence: CASSQIAGSIYEQYF.

The genes are TRBV7-2 and TRBJ2-7; no DNA is available, so the TRBD1 call from TCRdb remains unchecked. Germline V CDR1 and CDR2: SGHTA, FQGNSA. The CDR3 runs to 15 residues. CDR3 sequence: CASSQTPAGYYEQYF. The complete variable domain, with remaining parts taken from reference TRBV7-2 and TRBJ2-7, reads GAGVSQSPSNKVTEKGKDVELRCDPISGHTALYWYRQSLGQGLEFLIYFQGNSAPDKSGLPSDRFSAERTGGSVSTLTIQRTQQEDSAVYLCASSQTPAGYYEQYFGPGTRLTVT.

The V and J genes are TRBV29-1 and TRBJ2-1; TCRdb's D gene call, TRBD1, goes unchecked for lack of DNA. CDR3 size: 14 residues. Germline values: CDR1 SQVTM, CDR2 ANQGSEA. CDR3 loop: CSVAFSRANNEQFF.